This T cell receptor (beta chain) stems from a study of response to subunit inactivated influenza vaccine. On this clonotype itself: No antigen is known for it.

Study outcomes and limitations: The authors suggested that every seasonal influenza vaccination recruits few new T cells.

TCRdb called the RT-PCR reads again in MiXCR, with one record for every CDR3 protein. The sample carries roughly 790,000 distinct CDR3 sequences, roughly 20% recorded once. The length of the CDR3 is 15 residues. The V segment lost 6 bases and the J segment 3 bases; nucleotides outside the gene matches: 10. The chain couples TRBV12-3 or TRBV12-4 to TRBJ2-7; 8 positions agree with TRBD2. This receptor was identified in a man between 45 and 60 years old who received an inactivated influenza vaccine. The specimen was PBMCs from blood, collected around 5 days after vaccination. CDR3 bases: TGTGCCAGCAGCATAAGCGGGGGCCGGGACTACGAGCAGTACTTC. Translating it yields CASSISGGRDYEQYF.